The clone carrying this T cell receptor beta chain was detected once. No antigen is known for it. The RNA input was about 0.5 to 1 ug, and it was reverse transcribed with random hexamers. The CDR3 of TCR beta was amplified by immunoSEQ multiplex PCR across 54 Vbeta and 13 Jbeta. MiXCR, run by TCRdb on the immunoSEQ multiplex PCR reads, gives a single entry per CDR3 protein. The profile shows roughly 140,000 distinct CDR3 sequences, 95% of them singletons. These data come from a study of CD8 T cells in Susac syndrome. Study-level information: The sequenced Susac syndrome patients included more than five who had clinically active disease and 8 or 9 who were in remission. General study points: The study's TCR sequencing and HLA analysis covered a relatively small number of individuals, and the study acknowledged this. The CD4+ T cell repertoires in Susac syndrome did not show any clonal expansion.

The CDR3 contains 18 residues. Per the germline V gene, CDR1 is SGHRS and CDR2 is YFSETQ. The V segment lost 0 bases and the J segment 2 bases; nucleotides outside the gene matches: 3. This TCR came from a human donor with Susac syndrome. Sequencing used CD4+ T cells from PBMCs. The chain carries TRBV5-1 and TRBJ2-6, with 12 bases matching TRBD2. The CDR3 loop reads CASSLALAGGTGANVLTF. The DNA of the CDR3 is TGCGCCAGCAGCTTGGCCCTAGCGGGGGGGACTGGGGCCAACGTCCTGACTTTC.